One sample yielded the 5 T cell receptor beta chains listed below, sequenced in a study of post-analysis software for immune sequencing data. Regarding the study as a whole: Roughly 5 TRBV segments, TRBV5-6, TRBV5-1 and TRBV20-1 among them, were found more frequent in patients than controls.

Antigen specificity for these receptors is unknown. cDNA libraries for TCR beta contained unique molecular identifiers. One entry per CDR3 protein, called by TCRdb with MiXCR from the PCR reads. This sample yields 650,000 to 900,000 distinct CDR3 sequences, of which 40% to 55% are seen a single time; approximately 4.4% belongs to the top ten. Sequenced sample: blood. The receptors here all came from a girl aged 10 to 17 with multiple sclerosis.

The chain has TRBV19 and TRBJ1-2; D gene ambiguous. The CDR3 is 12 amino acids. Germline-derived CDR1 and CDR2 are LNHDA and SQIVND (reference sequence). Trimming cost V 6 bases and J 7 bases, with 12 bases left between them. As DNA, the CDR3 is TGTGCCAGTAGGACCCTTCAATCTGGCTACACCTTC. Encoded protein: CASRTLQSGYTF.

The chain recombines TRBV4-3 with TRBJ2-3, with a weak D call TRBD2 (5 bases). Between the trimmed V and J ends, which lost 0 bases and 5 bases, there was a span of 18 bases. Germline loops: CDR1 LGHNA, CDR2 YSLEER. The CDR3 has 17 amino acids. In nucleotides, the CDR3 is TGCGCCAGCAGCCAAGATCCCCCCCGGGGAGCTAAAGATACGCAGTATTTT. It codes for CASSQDPPRGAKDTQYF.

The chain links TRBV20-1 to TRBJ1-1, with D hard to call. This CDR3 comprises 13 residues. V shed 1 base and J shed 5 bases, with 11 bases lying between them. Looked up from germline, CDR1 is DFQATT and CDR2 is SNEGSKA (reference sequence). CDR3: CSARVDSATEAFF. The CDR3 DNA is TGCAGTGCTAGAGTCGATTCGGCTACTGAAGCTTTCTTT.

V is TRBV12-3 or TRBV12-4 and J is TRBJ1-4, with 8 bases that match TRBD1. The CDR3 contains 20 residues. The V and J ends lost 3 bases and 0 bases, in that order; junction bases with no gene match: 15. The CDR3 is CASSFSLPDRVFATNEKLFF. In DNA form, the CDR3 reads TGTGCCAGCAGTTTCAGTCTCCCGGACAGGGTGTTTGCAACTAATGAAAAACTGTTTTTT.

The chain is built from TRBV12-3 or TRBV12-4 and TRBJ2-1; D may match TRBD1 or TRBD2 (5 bases each). Trimming removed 7 bases at V and 4 bases at J, with 17 bases between. The CDR3 length is 15 residues. The CDR3 region is CASNLGTDHYNEQFF. CDR3 DNA sequence: TGTGCCAGCAACCTGGGGACGGACCATTACAATGAGCAGTTCTTC.